This TCR beta chain appears in the sequencing data of a study of spatial heterogeneity in lung cancer. Study-level information: Raw-read counts averaged over ten per unique TCR and UMI combination.

Unique molecular identifiers tagged every individual TCR cDNA molecule. TCRdb reprocessed the 5' RACE reads via MiXCR and lists one record per CDR3 protein. The sample yields over 45,000 distinct CDR3 sequences, approximately 5% seen once. The time point is: sample taken at primary tumor resection. Sequencing of whole RNA from tumor, nontumor lung or frozen PBMC involved no sorting. A total of around 67 untreated early-stage non-small cell lung cancer patients served as donors. Overall study findings and caveats: Tumor TCRs that were ubiquitous and expanded showed up in blood more at resection than follow-up.

With V trimmed by 4 bases and J by 1 base, 1 base remained unmatched. Germline CDR1 reads SGHDT; CDR2 reads YYEEEE. This CDR3 has 16 residues. This clonotype was counted many times. Its antigen is currently unknown. The material was PBMCs, obtained at surgery. The TCR originated in a male donor with early-stage non-small cell lung cancer. V usage is TRBV5-6 and J usage is TRBJ2-4; 14 bases agree with TRBD2. The CDR3 here is CASSRTSGRAKNIQYF. In nucleotides, the CDR3 is TGTGCCAGCAGCCGGACTAGCGGGAGGGCCAAAAACATTCAGTACTTC.